These 16 T cell receptor beta chains originate from one sample sequenced in a study of blood T cell repertoires in COVID-19. The data were produced by immunoSEQ multiplex PCR, yet TCRdb's version contains in-frame clones alone and is incomplete. The profile covers roughly 60,000 clones, with 81% appearing a single time and around 14% taken by the ten largest. Sequenced material: peripheral blood. The receptors stem from a man older than 75 with acute or convalescent COVID-19.

This clone came up once. The chain carries TRBV7-9 and TRBJ2-2; unclear D gene. CDR1 and CDR2 (germline): SEHNR, FQNEAQ (reference sequence). The V end lost 2 bases, the J end lost 1 base, and 2 bases lay between the germline ends. The CDR3 covers 13 residues. CDR3 amino acids: CASSLLNTGELFF. DNA of the CDR3: TGTGCCAGCAGCTTACTGAACACCGGGGAGCTGTTTTTT.

This clone was seen a single time. This chain links TRBV9 with TRBJ2-3; 7 bases match TRBD2. There are 15 residues in the CDR3. The V gene end was trimmed by 0 bases and the J gene end by 5 bases; junction bases not matched to a gene: 6. Germline V gives CDR1 SGDLS, CDR2 YYNGEE. In DNA, the CDR3 is TGTGCCAGCAGCGTAGCCGGGGGGAGTATAGATACGCAGTATTTT. The encoded protein is CASSVAGGSIDTQYF.

The J gene is TRBJ2-5, the V gene TRBV5-1; no definite D call. CDR1 is SGHRS, CDR2 YFSETQ, per germline. Trimming left V 3 bases short and J 5 bases short, with 11 bases between. CDR3 length equals 13 residues. Here the CDR3 reads CASSSLPRETQYF. The DNA for the CDR3 is TGCGCCAGCAGCTCGCTCCCCCGGGAGACCCAGTACTTC.

The chain uses TRBV4-1 and TRBJ2-1; 7 bases fit TRBD2. Trimming cost V 5 bases and J 5 bases; bases outside gene matches: 9. Germline lookup yields CDR1 MGHRA and CDR2 YSYEKL. CDR3 length: 15 amino acids. The CDR3 nucleotides are TGCGCCAGCAGCAAAAGGGGACGGGAGGACAATGAGCAGTTCTTC. Translated, it gives CASSKRGREDNEQFF.

This clone was observed a handful of times. The chain has TRBV19 and TRBJ1-2, with 7 bases aligning to TRBD1. This CDR3 has 13 residues. Germline CDR1 is LNHDA and CDR2 is SQIVND (reference sequence). V dropped 6 bases and J dropped 4; count of bases not matched to a gene: 5. The CDR3 DNA reads TGTGCCAGTAGCCTCACAGGGGTCTATGGCTACACCTTC. Amino acids: CASSLTGVYGYTF. Drawing the rest from reference TRBV19 and TRBJ1-2, the complete variable domain is DGGITQSPKYLFRKEGQNVTLSCEQNLNHDAMYWYRQDPGQGLRLIYYSQIVNDFQKGDIAEGYSVSREKKESFPLTVTSAQKNPTAFYLCASSLTGVYGYTFGSGTRLTVV.

DNA of the CDR3: TGTGCCAGCAGCTTAGGGTCCGGGACAGGGGATGAGCAGTTCTTC. Translated, it gives CASSLGSGTGDEQFF. The chain is built from TRBV7-9 and TRBJ2-1; 10 bases map to TRBD1. The germline V gene has CDR1 SEHNR and CDR2 FQNEAQ (reference sequence). The CDR3 sequence is 15 residues long. J was trimmed by 8 bases and V by 1 base; bases with no gene match: 5.

The chain couples TRBV7-9 to TRBJ2-5, with D unclear. Trimming pared 5 bases from V and 5 bases from J, leaving 6 bases between. The CDR3 has 11 amino acids. Germline V lookup: CDR1 SEHNR, CDR2 FQNEAQ (reference sequence). As DNA, the CDR3 is TGTGCCAGCAGCCCCCAGGAGACCCAGTACTTC. It encodes CASSPQETQYF.

The chain joins TRBV6-5 to TRBJ1-2; TRBD1 aligns across 9 bases. The CDR3 consists of 13 residues. Germline V gives CDR1 MNHEY, CDR2 SVGAGI. V lost 8 bases to trimming and J lost 4 bases; unmatched junction nucleotides: 5. The CDR3 loop is CASEDRGGYGYTF. The CDR3 DNA reads TGTGCCAGCGAGGACAGGGGAGGCTATGGCTACACCTTC.

The gene calls are TRBV6-2 or TRBV6-3 and TRBJ1-6; D is possibly TRBD1 (6 bases). V was trimmed by 2 bases and J by 4 bases, leaving 18 bases between them. Germline V gene data show CDR1 as MNHEY and CDR2 as SVGEGT. The CDR3 consists of 18 residues. In DNA form, the CDR3 reads TGTGCCAGCAGTTACGCATCGGGAGGGGGTTTATATAATTCACCCCTCCACTTT. Protein sequence: CASSYASGGGLYNSPLHF.

The chain uses TRBV5-1 and TRBJ2-7; possibly TRBD2 for D (5 bases). This CDR3 is built from 15 residues. V gave up 0 bases and J gave up 5 bases, with 15 bases separating them. Germline assignment: CDR1 SGHRS and CDR2 YFSETQ. Here the CDR3 reads CASSLAGVAVNEQYF. Here the CDR3 DNA reads TGCGCCAGCAGCTTGGCCGGGGTTGCTGTTAACGAGCAGTACTTC.

The CDR3 DNA follows: TGTGCCAGTAGTATAGATAGGCAGGCTACGAATTCACCCCTCCACTTT. It yields the protein CASSIDRQATNSPLHF. The V gene is TRBV19, the J gene TRBJ1-6; D is ambiguous. The V gene lost 0 bases and the J gene lost 7 bases, with 13 bases spanning the gap. The CDR3 contains 16 residues. Looked up from germline, CDR1 is LNHDA and CDR2 is SQIVND (reference sequence). Full variable domain (remainder filled in from reference TRBV19 and TRBJ1-6): DGGITQSPKYLFRKEGQNVTLSCEQNLNHDAMYWYRQDPGQGLRLIYYSQIVNDFQKGDIAEGYSVSREKKESFPLTVTSAQKNPTAFYLCASSIDRQATNSPLHFGNGTRLTVT.

This chain uses TRBV12-3 or TRBV12-4 with TRBJ1-2; 8 nucleotides line up with TRBD1. CDR3 length: 12 residues. Germline trimming cut 4 bases from V and 7 bases from J; bases unmatched to any gene: 2. The CDR3 spells CASSSTGGGYTF. The CDR3 region has the DNA TGTGCCAGCAGTTCTACAGGGGGTGGCTACACCTTC.

V and J are TRBV6-1 and TRBJ1-6, with 10 positions matching TRBD1. The ends lost 3 bases at V and 11 bases at J; junction bases unmatched: 7. The CDR3 totals 15 residues. In germline, CDR1 is MNHNS, CDR2 SASEGT. The CDR3 sequence is CASSDFRTGGAPLHF. In nucleotides, the CDR3 is TGTGCCAGCAGTGATTTCCGGACAGGGGGGGCACCCCTCCACTTT.

The chain is built from TRBV9 and TRBJ1-1; no firm D call. The CDR3 contains 13 residues. V lost 4 bases and J 1 base, leaving 8 bases between the germline ends. Germline assignment: CDR1 SGDLS and CDR2 YYNGEE. The CDR3 is CASSLSWNTEAFF. The CDR3 DNA is TGTGCCAGCAGCCTGAGTTGGAACACTGAAGCTTTCTTT.

The chain carries TRBV29-1 and TRBJ1-1; D remains unclear. Germline assignment: CDR1 SQVTM and CDR2 ANQGSEA. V gave up 7 bases and J gave up 0 bases, with 15 bases separating them. The CDR3 consists of 14 residues. CDR3 amino acids: CSAREGRLNTEAFF. CDR3 nucleotides: TGCAGCGCCAGAGAGGGCAGGTTGAACACTGAAGCTTTCTTT.

This clone was observed a few times. V is TRBV29-1 and J is TRBJ1-4; D unclear. CDR3 size: 11 residues. CDR1 is SQVTM, CDR2 ANQGSEA, per germline. The V end lost 7 bases, the J end lost 5 bases, and 8 bases lay between the germline ends. CDR3 in amino acids: CSAHSNEKLFF. The DNA for the CDR3 is TGCAGCGCACACAGCAATGAAAAACTGTTTTTT.